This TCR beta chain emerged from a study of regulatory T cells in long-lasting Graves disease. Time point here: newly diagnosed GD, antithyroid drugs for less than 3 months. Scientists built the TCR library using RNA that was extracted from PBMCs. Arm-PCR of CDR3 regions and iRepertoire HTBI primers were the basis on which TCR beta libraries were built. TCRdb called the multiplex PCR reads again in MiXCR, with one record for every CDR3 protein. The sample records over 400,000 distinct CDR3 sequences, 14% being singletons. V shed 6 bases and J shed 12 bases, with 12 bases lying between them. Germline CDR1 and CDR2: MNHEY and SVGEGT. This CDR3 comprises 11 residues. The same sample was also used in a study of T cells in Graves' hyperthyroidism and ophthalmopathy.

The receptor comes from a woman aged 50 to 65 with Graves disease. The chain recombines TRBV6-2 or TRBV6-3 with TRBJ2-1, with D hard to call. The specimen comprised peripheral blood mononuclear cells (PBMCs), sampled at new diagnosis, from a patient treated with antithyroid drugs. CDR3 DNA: TGTGCCAGCAGCGTGTTAGAGGCGCAGTTCTTC. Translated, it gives CASSVLEAQFF.